This passage covers 31 T cell receptor beta chains from one sample sequenced in a study of radiation and T cells in renal cell carcinoma. Documented time point: baseline pretreatment blood. Noted treatment: 15 Gy SBRT to primary tumor, nephrectomy 4 weeks later. The assay was immunoSEQ multiplex PCR, and TCRdb's table has in-frame clones only and misses some. This sample carries 100,000 to 150,000 clones, approximately 80% of them seen once, and the ten largest clones take less than 3.5%. This specimen was blood, taken from a patient whose treatment included radiotherapy and nephrectomy. All receptors come from a woman aged 55-70 years with renal cell carcinoma.

A word on this clone: An end of the junction differs from the germline gene, which may be a read error. The V call is TRBV7-7, the J call TRBJ2-5, with 11 bases fitting TRBD2. This CDR3 is built from 12 residues. The germline CDR1 and CDR2 sequences are SSHAT and FNYEAQ (reference sequence). The CDR3 spells CASSLAGGTQYF. CDR3 coding DNA: TGTGCTAGCAGCCTAGCGGGAGGGACCCAGTACTTC.

The chain has TRBV11-1 and TRBJ1-5; D is uncertain. V lost 5 bases to trimming and J lost 6 bases, with 11 bases between them. The CDR3 extends over 13 amino acids. Germline CDR1 and CDR2: SGHAT and FQDESV (reference sequence). CDR3 sequence: CASSLDPTQPQHF. DNA of the CDR3: TGTGCCAGCAGCCTGGATCCGACTCAGCCCCAGCATTTT.

The table lists this clone with a count of one. The chain uses TRBV11-3 and TRBJ1-3; TRBD1 might be the D (5 bases). Trimming shortened V by 5 bases and J by 0 bases, and 14 bases separated the two germline ends. CDR1 SGHNT and CDR2 YENEEA come from the germline V gene. There are 16 residues in the CDR3. CDR3 protein: CASSPGTTSSGNTIYF. In DNA form, the CDR3 reads TGTGCCAGCAGCCCTGGGACGACGAGCTCTGGAAACACCATATATTTT.

This sequence joins TRBV7-6 and TRBJ1-3; D remains unclear. The V gene lost 0 bases and the J gene lost 0 bases, with 9 bases spanning the gap. The CDR3 covers 16 residues. Germline CDR1 reads SGHVS; CDR2 reads FNYEAQ. CDR3 residues: CASSLAGDNSGNTIYF. CDR3 coding DNA: TGTGCCAGCAGCTTAGCGGGAGACAACTCTGGAAACACCATATATTTT.

This chain joins TRBV7-3 and TRBJ1-1; D is undetermined. This CDR3 has 14 residues. Germline CDR1 and CDR2: SGHTA and FQGTGA. Trimming took off 6 bases at V and 1 base at J, with 12 bases between the two ends. The CDR3 DNA sequence: TGTGCCAGCAGGACGGAGGGTAGGAACACTGAAGCTTTCTTT. This codes for CASRTEGRNTEAFF.

The chain links TRBV7-2 to TRBJ2-7; TRBD2 matches 11 bases. V gave up 0 bases and J gave up 4 bases; unmatched junction bases: 2. There are 15 residues in the CDR3. CDR1 and CDR2 from the germline V gene are SGHTA and FQGNSA. The CDR3 sequence: CASSLASGRVYEQYF. CDR3 coding DNA: TGTGCCAGCAGCTTAGCTAGCGGGAGGGTGTACGAGCAGTACTTC. Based on the CDR3 plus reference TRBV7-2 and TRBJ2-7, the full variable domain is GAGVSQSPSNKVTEKGKDVELRCDPISGHTALYWYRQSLGQGLEFLIYFQGNSAPDKSGLPSDRFSAERTGGSVSTLTIQRTQQEDSAVYLCASSLASGRVYEQYFGPGTRLTVT.

The J gene is TRBJ1-5, the V gene TRBV6-4, with D uncertain. This CDR3 contains 12 residues. With 0 bases removed from V and 7 bases from J, the gap between germline ends came to 4 bases. Germline values: CDR1 MRHNA, CDR2 SNTAGT. CDR3 in amino acids: CASSDSGQPQHF. The CDR3 bases are TGTGCCAGCAGTGACTCGGGGCAGCCCCAGCATTTT.

CDR3 protein: CAISEGLAGGVYEQYF. The CDR3 nucleotides are TGTGCCATCAGTGAGGGACTAGCGGGAGGAGTCTACGAGCAGTACTTC. This sequence joins TRBV10-3 and TRBJ2-7, with 14 nucleotides matching TRBD2. Germline CDR1 ENHRY, CDR2 SYGVKD. Trimming cost V 2 bases and J 3 bases; bases outside gene matches: 3. The CDR3 is 16 amino acids.

The chain has TRBV23-1 and TRBJ2-7, with 9 bases identical to TRBD1. TRBV23-1 is an ORF for which the function is uncertain. The CDR3 is made up of 18 amino acids. With V trimmed by 0 bases and J by 7 bases, 16 bases remained unmatched. The CDR3 nucleotides are TGCGCCAGCAGTCAATCGATTATACCCCGGGACAGGGTTCGGGAGCAGTACTTC. Translation: CASSQSIIPRDRVREQYF.

The chain carries TRBV9 and TRBJ1-1; D might be TRBD1 (6 bases). CDR3 size: 14 residues. Germline assignment: CDR1 SGDLS and CDR2 YYNGEE. Trimming took 4 bases from V and 1 from J, leaving 11 bases between them. The CDR3 is CASSTQGQNTEAFF. CDR3 coding DNA: TGTGCCAGCAGCACTCAGGGACAGAACACTGAAGCTTTCTTT.

The V call is TRBV27, the J call TRBJ2-7; 7 nucleotides align to TRBD1. Looked up from germline, CDR1 is MNHEY and CDR2 is SMNVEV (reference sequence). There are 15 residues in the CDR3. The V and J ends lost 1 base and 7 bases, in that order; junction bases with no gene match: 10. The CDR3 reads CASSLYPTGAEEQYF. The DNA of the CDR3 is TGTGCCAGCAGTTTATATCCTACAGGGGCTGAGGAGCAGTACTTC.

V gene TRBV7-2 combines with J gene TRBJ1-1; D not certain. V lost 2 bases, J lost 0 bases, and 10 bases lay in between. The germline V gene encodes CDR1 SGHTA and CDR2 FQGNSA. This CDR3 spans 15 amino acids. As DNA, the CDR3 is TGTGCCAGCAGCTTACAGGCAAGCATGAACACTGAAGCTTTCTTT. Amino acid sequence: CASSLQASMNTEAFF.

The chain combines TRBV5-1 with TRBJ2-7, with 7 bases matching TRBD1. The CDR3 runs 15 residues. V lost 0 bases and J lost 3; bases outside the gene matches: 6. Germline CDR1 reads SGHRS; CDR2 reads YFSETQ. Written as DNA, the CDR3 is TGCGCCAGCAGCTTGGCCGGGACAGCCTTCTACGAGCAGTACTTC. It translates to CASSLAGTAFYEQYF.

The chain links TRBV10-3 to TRBJ1-2, with unresolved D. The CDR3 covers 12 residues. V lost 6 bases to trimming and J lost 8 bases, with 13 bases between them. The germline gives CDR1 ENHRY, CDR2 SYGVKD. The CDR3 bases are TGTGCCATCAGGCGGACTGACGGGGGCTACACCTTC. The encoded protein is CAIRRTDGGYTF.

The rearrangement joins TRBV6-6 to TRBJ1-1, with D perhaps matching TRBD1 (5 bases). With 6 bases removed from V and 3 bases from J, the gap between germline ends came to 17 bases. Per the germline V gene, CDR1 is MNHNY and CDR2 is SVGAGI (reference sequence). The CDR3 has 15 amino acids. In DNA form, the CDR3 reads TGTGCCAGCAGCCGGATGCAGGGAAGTTACACTGAAGCTTTCTTT. This gives the protein CASSRMQGSYTEAFF.

The gene calls are TRBV7-6 and TRBJ1-2; 8 nucleotides line up with TRBD1. J was trimmed by 4 bases and V by 5 bases; bases with no gene match: 6. Germline-derived CDR1 and CDR2 are SGHVS and FNYEAQ. This CDR3 spans 14 amino acids. The CDR3 loop reads CASSPGGDFYGYTF. CDR3 nucleotide sequence: TGTGCCAGCAGCCCAGGGGGCGACTTCTATGGCTACACCTTC.

The J gene is TRBJ1-6, the V gene TRBV7-2; the D gene is possibly TRBD1 (5 bases). V lost 0 bases, J lost 11 bases, and 14 bases lay in between. CDR1 and CDR2 (germline): SGHTA, FQGNSA. The CDR3 extends over 15 amino acids. This chain's CDR3 is CASSLAGQGITPLHF. CDR3 nucleotides: TGTGCCAGCAGCTTAGCGGGGCAGGGTATAACACCCCTCCACTTT. Using reference TRBV7-2 and TRBJ1-6 for the parts outside the CDR3, the full variable domain is GAGVSQSPSNKVTEKGKDVELRCDPISGHTALYWYRQSLGQGLEFLIYFQGNSAPDKSGLPSDRFSAERTGGSVSTLTIQRTQQEDSAVYLCASSLAGQGITPLHFGNGTRLTVT.

V usage is TRBV19 and J usage is TRBJ2-5; no clear D. Trimming removed 3 bases at V and 1 base at J, with 6 bases between. Germline CDR1 reads LNHDA; CDR2 reads SQIVND (reference sequence). The CDR3 length is 13 residues. The CDR3 here is CASSISIQETQYF. The CDR3 nucleotides are TGTGCCAGTAGTATTAGTATCCAAGAGACCCAGTACTTC.

The CDR3 reads CASSFRPTGGYEQYF. The CDR3 coding sequence is TGTGCCAGCAGCTTTCGCCCGACAGGGGGCTACGAGCAGTACTTC. V is TRBV5-8 and J is TRBJ2-5, with TRBD1 matching 9 bases. The J call may be mistaken, given a closer DNA end match to TRBJ2-7. The CDR3 runs to 15 residues. The germline CDR1 and CDR2 sequences are SGHTS and YDEGEE.

This chain uses TRBV7-3 with TRBJ2-1; TRBD2 might be the D (5 bases). From germline, CDR1 is SGHTA and CDR2 FQGTGA. The CDR3 is made up of 19 amino acids. Trimming took 4 bases from V and 0 from J, leaving 22 bases between them. The CDR3 bases are TGTGCCAGCAGCTCCACCTCCGGCTGGTTAGGGAGCTCCTACAATGAGCAGTTCTTC. Residues: CASSSTSGWLGSSYNEQFF.

This clone has a single count. The genes are TRBV27 and TRBJ2-2, with a weak D call TRBD2 (6 bases). The germline V gene encodes CDR1 MNHEY and CDR2 SMNVEV (reference sequence). Trimming pared 0 bases from V and 2 bases from J, leaving 7 bases between. The CDR3 is made up of 15 amino acids. The CDR3 reads CASSLSGGNTGELFF. The CDR3 nucleotides read TGTGCCAGCAGTTTATCGGGGGGAAACACCGGGGAGCTGTTTTTT.

V and J are TRBV11-2 and TRBJ1-2; D perhaps matches TRBD1 (5 bases). Looked up from germline, CDR1 is SGHAT and CDR2 is FQNNGV. Trimming left V 1 base short and J 9 bases short, with 12 bases between. CDR3 length: 13 amino acids. CDR3 region: CASSLGGDLRYTF. The DNA of the CDR3 is TGTGCCAGCAGCTTAGGCGGGGACTTGCGCTACACCTTC. Full variable domain (rest looked up from reference TRBV11-2 and TRBJ1-2): EAGVAQSPRYKIIEKRQSVAFWCNPISGHATLYWYQQILGQGPKLLIQFQNNGVVDDSQLPKDRFSAERLKGVDSTLKIQPAKLEDSAVYLCASSLGGDLRYTFGSGTRLTVV.

This clone was detected only once. The CDR3 bases are TGTGCCGGGAGGGGACGGAAGGACACCGGGGAGCTGTTTTTT. This translates into CAGRGRKDTGELFF. The chain links TRBV6-5 to TRBJ2-2; 7 bases match TRBD2. CDR1 and CDR2 from the germline V gene are MNHEY and SVGAGI. This CDR3 has 14 residues. J was trimmed by 3 bases and V by 11 bases; bases with no gene match: 9.

J is TRBJ2-5 and V is TRBV6-5; 7 nucleotides agree with TRBD2. The CDR3 covers 14 residues. The V segment lost 4 bases and the J segment 5 bases; nucleotides outside the gene matches: 7. Germline loops: CDR1 MNHEY, CDR2 SVGAGI. The CDR3 coding sequence is TGTGCCAGCAGTTCCGGGACTACGGAGGAGACCCAGTACTTC. Translation gives CASSSGTTEETQYF.

The rearrangement joins TRBV29-1 to TRBJ1-5; D possibly corresponds to TRBD1 (5 bases). Germline lookup yields CDR1 SQVTM and CDR2 ANQGSEA. This CDR3 has 13 residues. Trimming cost V 6 bases and J 0 bases, with 9 bases left between them. CDR3 nucleotide sequence: TGCAGCGTCCGGGACGGTAGCAATCAGCCCCAGCATTTT. This encodes CSVRDGSNQPQHF.

The V and J genes are TRBV9 and TRBJ2-3; D perhaps matches TRBD1 (7 bases). Looked up from germline, CDR1 is SGDLS and CDR2 is YYNGEE. The CDR3 loop spans 18 amino acids. Trimming stripped 0 bases from V and 2 bases from J, with 19 bases between. CDR3 residues: CASSVGWSGDSYTDTQYF. In DNA, the CDR3 is TGTGCCAGCAGCGTAGGGTGGTCGGGGGACAGTTACACAGATACGCAGTATTTT.

A single count supports this clone. CDR3 amino acids: CASSLAGGHNTQYF. CDR3 bases: TGTGCCAGCAGTCTAGCGGGGGGGCACAATACGCAGTATTTT. V and J are TRBV7-2 and TRBJ2-3; 12 nucleotides line up with TRBD2. Germline V gives CDR1 SGHTA, CDR2 FQGNSA. The CDR3 has 14 amino acids. Germline trimming cut 6 bases from V and 7 bases from J; bases unmatched to any gene: 5.

The V gene is TRBV19, the J gene TRBJ2-6; 12 nucleotides match TRBD1. The CDR3 extends over 17 amino acids. The junction had 6 bases not matched to a gene; V was cut back by 6 bases and J by 3 bases. CDR1 is LNHDA and CDR2 is SQIVND in the germline V gene (reference sequence). The CDR3 coding sequence is TGTGCCAGTAGGCCGGGACAGGGGGCTGTTGGGGCCAACGTCCTGACTTTC. Its protein is CASRPGQGAVGANVLTF.

In this sample, this clone turned up a few times. This chain connects TRBV6-1 to TRBJ2-7, with 7 bases fitting TRBD1. From germline, CDR1 is MNHNS and CDR2 SASEGT. The CDR3 totals 15 residues. V lost 3 bases, J lost 2 bases, and 7 bases stayed unmatched. CDR3: CASSDRWDRTYEQYF. The CDR3 region has the DNA TGTGCCAGCAGTGACCGCTGGGACAGAACCTACGAGCAGTACTTC.

Concerning this clone: At the DNA level, this CDR3 is encoded by other sequences in the same sample as well. The rearrangement links TRBV7-9 to TRBJ2-5; D uncertain. Trimming removed 8 bases from V and 3 bases from J, with 10 bases in between. The CDR3 loop spans 12 amino acids. Germline CDR1 and CDR2: SEHNR and FQNEAQ (reference sequence). This chain's CDR3 is CASSRGEETQYF. CDR3 in DNA: TGTGCCAGCTCGAGAGGAGAAGAGACCCAGTACTTC.

This chain connects TRBV5-6 to TRBJ2-5; D tentatively reads TRBD1 or TRBD2 (5 bases each). With 4 bases removed from V and 3 bases from J, the gap between germline ends came to 13 bases. Germline lookup yields CDR1 SGHDT and CDR2 YYEEEE. This CDR3 has 14 amino acids. The CDR3 is CASSGGALEETQYF. CDR3 coding DNA: TGTGCCAGCAGCGGGGGAGCACTCGAAGAGACCCAGTACTTC.